The 14 T cell receptor beta chains given below trace back to one sample, sequenced in a study of PD-1 blockade in mismatch repair-deficient tumors. Here immunoSEQ multiplex PCR was the method, and the copy in TCRdb shows in-frame clones only, minus some. This sample yields over 30,000 clones, of which approximately 84% are seen a single time; about 3.7% belongs to the top ten. Sequencing was performed on PBMCs, taken 6 to 7 weeks after starting pembrolizumab. The receptors here all came from an adult with mismatch repair-deficient cancer.

V gene TRBV7-9 combines with J gene TRBJ1-2, with 10 bases that match TRBD1. J lost 12 bases, V lost 5 bases, and 12 bases had no gene match. Germline V gives CDR1 SEHNR, CDR2 FQNEAQ (reference sequence). This CDR3 is built from 14 residues. The CDR3 nucleotides read TGTGCCAGCAGCCCTTCGCCGCGACAGGGGGCAGACACCTTC. Translation gives CASSPSPRQGADTF. The complete variable domain, with remaining parts taken from reference TRBV7-9 and TRBJ1-2, reads DTGVSQNPRHKITKRGQNVTFRCDPISEHNRLYWYRQTLGQGPEFLTYFQNEAQLEKSRLLSDRFSAERPKGSFSTLEIQRTEQGDSAMYLCASSPSPRQGADTFGSGTRLTVV.

The genes are TRBV7-9 and TRBJ1-4; no reliable D call. Trimming removed 5 bases at V and 0 bases at J, with 10 bases between. CDR1 and CDR2 from the germline V gene are SEHNR and FQNEAQ (reference sequence). The CDR3 totals 15 residues. CDR3 region: CASSISSATNEKLFF. The CDR3 bases are TGTGCCAGCAGCATATCCTCCGCAACTAATGAAAAACTGTTTTTT.

A note on this clone: The sample has other DNA sequences that encode this CDR3 too. The V gene is TRBV27, the J gene TRBJ2-1, with 10 bases aligning to TRBD1. The germline CDR1 and CDR2 sequences are MNHEY and SMNVEV (reference sequence). This CDR3 spans 16 amino acids. V lost 2 bases, J lost 5 bases, and 6 bases stayed unmatched. The CDR3 sequence is CASSLIGTGDNNEQFF. The CDR3 DNA sequence: TGTGCCAGCAGTTTAATCGGGACAGGGGACAACAATGAGCAGTTCTTC.

V gene TRBV5-1 combines with J gene TRBJ1-1; 7 bases line up with TRBD1. Germline assignment: CDR1 SGHRS and CDR2 YFSETQ. The CDR3 is made up of 15 amino acids. V was pared by 5 bases and J by 0 bases, with 7 bases of the junction left unmatched. The CDR3 here is CASSTGDMMNTEAFF. CDR3 coding DNA: TGCGCCAGCAGTACAGGGGACATGATGAACACTGAAGCTTTCTTT.

The V gene is TRBV14, the J gene TRBJ1-1; possible D gene TRBD1, 5 bases. Per the germline V gene, CDR1 is SGHDN and CDR2 is FVKESK. The ends were cut back, 1 base at V and 5 bases at J, with 8 bases in the middle. There are 13 residues in the CDR3. Here the CDR3 reads CASSQVTATEAFF. DNA for the CDR3: TGTGCCAGCAGCCAAGTGACAGCTACTGAAGCTTTCTTT.

The rearrangement uses TRBV28 and TRBJ2-7; 8 nucleotides match TRBD1. J was trimmed by 7 bases and V by 7 bases; bases with no gene match: 12. Germline V gene data show CDR1 as MDHEN and CDR2 as SYDVKM. This CDR3 region has 14 residues. In DNA, the CDR3 is TGTGCCAGCACCCCCGGACAGGGCTCACAGGAGCAGTACTTC. Its translation is CASTPGQGSQEQYF.

This rearrangement joins TRBV6-6 to TRBJ1-2; no definite D call. Trimming took 5 bases from V and 8 from J, leaving 12 bases between them. The CDR3 runs to 12 residues. Per germline, CDR1 MNHNY and CDR2 SVGAGI (reference sequence). The DNA for the CDR3 is TGTGCCAGCAGTACCGAGGTGTCCGGCTACACCTTC. Its protein is CASSTEVSGYTF.

The rearrangement joins TRBV28 to TRBJ1-6; 7 bases map to TRBD1. The germline V gene has CDR1 MDHEN and CDR2 SYDVKM. Losses at the gene ends were 0 bases for V and 3 bases for J; bases not matched to a gene: 5. This CDR3 contains 17 residues. DNA for the CDR3: TGTGCCAGCAGTTTATGGGGGACAGCAGACTATAATTCACCCCTCCACTTT. Amino acids: CASSLWGTADYNSPLHF. Using reference TRBV28 and TRBJ1-6 for the parts outside the CDR3, the full variable domain is DVKVTQSSRYLVKRTGEKVFLECVQDMDHENMFWYRQDPGLGLRLIYFSYDVKMKEKGDIPEGYSVSREKKERFSLILESASTNQTSMYLCASSLWGTADYNSPLHFGNGTRLTVT.

The V gene is TRBV28, the J gene TRBJ1-2; 8 bases are a match to TRBD1. The CDR3 loop spans 15 amino acids. After removal of 3 bases from V and 5 bases from J, the junction contained 8 bases not matched to a gene. Germline CDR1 is MDHEN and CDR2 is SYDVKM. The CDR3, as DNA: TGTGCCAGCAGTTTTCCCGGGACAGGTCGTTATGGCTACACCTTC. Protein product: CASSFPGTGRYGYTF.

This rearrangement joins TRBV18 to TRBJ2-5, with 9 bases matching TRBD1. The end of the DNA fits TRBJ2-7 better, so the J call may be wrong. The CDR3 totals 16 residues. Per the germline V gene, CDR1 is KGHSH and CDR2 is LQKENI. The CDR3 here is CASSPYSGTGYYEQYF. CDR3 coding DNA: TGTGCCAGCTCACCCTACTCTGGGACAGGGTACTACGAGCAGTACTTC.

The chain combines TRBV11-3 with TRBJ2-1; 16 nucleotides match TRBD2. Losses at the gene ends were 6 bases for V and 7 bases for J; bases not matched to a gene: 9. The CDR3 consists of 17 residues. Looked up from germline, CDR1 is SGHNT and CDR2 is YENEEA. The CDR3 is CASSLPGLAGGLNEQFF. CDR3 DNA: TGTGCCAGCAGTTTACCGGGACTAGCGGGAGGGCTTAATGAGCAGTTCTTC.

V is TRBV6-1 and J is TRBJ1-4; 7 bases map to TRBD1. The trim removed 4 bases at V and 8 bases at J, leaving 10 bases unmatched. This CDR3 region has 15 residues. The V gene's germline CDR1 is MNHNS and CDR2 SASEGT. The CDR3 here is CASSVTGMRGEKLFF. DNA for the CDR3: TGTGCCAGCAGTGTGACAGGGATGAGGGGAGAAAAACTGTTTTTT.

The gene calls are TRBV30 and TRBJ2-7; 8 bases line up with TRBD2. Germline loops: CDR1 GTSNPN, CDR2 SVGIG (reference sequence). J was trimmed by 0 bases and V by 0 bases; bases with no gene match: 4. This CDR3 is 15 amino acids long. The CDR3 sequence: CAWSVAGASSYEQYF. In nucleotides, the CDR3 is TGTGCCTGGAGTGTAGCGGGGGCGAGCTCCTACGAGCAGTACTTC. The entire variable domain, with the rest obtained from reference TRBV30 and TRBJ2-7, is as follows: SQTIHQWPATLVQPVGSPLSLECTVEGTSNPNLYWYRQAAGRGLQLLFYSVGIGQISSEVPQNLSASRPQDRQFILSSKKLLLSDSGFYLCAWSVAGASSYEQYFGPGTRLTVT.

This chain links TRBV28 with TRBJ1-2; D ambiguous. CDR3 length equals 13 residues. Deletions cut 2 bases from V and 7 bases from J, with 11 bases between. Germline CDR1 and CDR2: MDHEN and SYDVKM. DNA for the CDR3: TGTGCCAGCAGTTTACCGGGAATTGGTGGCTACACCTTC. This gives the protein CASSLPGIGGYTF.